This TCR beta chain emerged from a study of PD-L1 blockade in urothelial cancer. Overall study context: Males with bladder-origin urothelial cancer constituted about 85% of the roughly 30 patients. Chemotherapy regimens numbering 0 to 3 had been given to patients.

Time point of the sample: peripheral blood 6 weeks after treatment start. CDR1 and CDR2 (germline): SGHRS, YFSETQ. CDR3 length: 16 residues. The trim removed 3 bases at V and 5 bases at J, leaving 5 bases unmatched. Synthetic spike-ins, TCR analog templates, were added into each PCR. Sequencing was performed with immunoSEQ multiplex PCR; in TCRdb, only in-frame clones are kept and a portion is missing. Of approximately 40,000 clones in the sample, 80% to 90% were seen once. The V and J genes are TRBV5-1 and TRBJ2-2; 12 bases agree with TRBD2. This TCR came from a man between 60 and 75 years old with urothelial cancer. The specimen comprised PBMCs, sampled around atezolizumab (anti-PD-L1) treatment. CDR3 DNA: TGCGCCAGCAGCTCGCGACTAGCGGGAGAGACCGGGGAGCTGTTTTTT. Translated: CASSSRLAGETGELFF.